A selection of T cell receptor beta chains follows, all from one sample in a study of CD8+CD57+ T cells in acquired aplastic anemia. One entry per CDR3 protein, called by TCRdb with MiXCR from the reads. Among some 210,000 distinct CDR3 sequences, roughly 55% were seen once, and the ten largest hold 25% to 30%. The specimen sequenced was sorted CD4+, CD8+, or CD8+CD57+ T cells (not recorded which) from PBMCs. All receptors come from a human donor in good health. CDR3s include the opening cysteine and the closing phenylalanine or tryptophan. The order of the fields is V gene, D gene, clone size, J gene, CDR3 protein, CDR3 DNA. D genes are given only for firm matches. Clone sizes are given selectively: once, few, many, or a class where the clone is expanded.

V gene: TRBV5-5
D gene: -
clone size: many
J gene: TRBJ2-7
CDR3 protein: CASSSPGGSYEQYF
CDR3 DNA: TGTGCCAGCAGCTCACCCGGAGGTAGCTACGAGCAGTACTTC

V gene: TRBV6-1
D gene: -
clone size: -
J gene: TRBJ2-5
CDR3 protein: CFQRGAGISF
CDR3 DNA: TGTTTCCAGAGGGGGGCCGGGATTTCATTC

V gene: TRBV5-1
D gene: TRBD2
clone size: -
J gene: TRBJ2-7
CDR3 protein: CASSFSGGRNEQYF
CDR3 DNA: TGCGCCAGCAGCTTTTCGGGAGGGCGGAACGAGCAGTACTTC

V gene: TRBV20-1
D gene: TRBD2
clone size: -
J gene: TRBJ2-1
CDR3 protein: CSASAAGGQYNEQFF
CDR3 DNA: TGCAGTGCTAGCGCCGCGGGGGGCCAGTACAATGAGCAGTTCTTC

V gene: TRBV7-6
D gene: TRBD1
clone size: -
J gene: TRBJ2-2
CDR3 protein: CASSLDRVGTGELFF
CDR3 DNA: TGTGCCAGCAGCTTGGACAGGGTCGGAACCGGGGAGCTGTTTTTT

V gene: TRBV7-3
D gene: -
clone size: -
J gene: TRBJ2-1
CDR3 protein: CASSLSSAGWNEQFF
CDR3 DNA: TGTGCCAGCAGCTTAAGCTCGGCGGGATGGAATGAGCAGTTCTTC

V gene: TRBV7-3
D gene: -
clone size: -
J gene: TRBJ2-7
CDR3 protein: CASSVDIYEQYF
CDR3 DNA: TGTGCCAGCAGCGTGGACATCTACGAGCAGTACTTC

V gene: TRBV24-1
D gene: TRBD1
clone size: few
J gene: TRBJ2-6
CDR3 protein: CATSDPGGAGANVLTF
CDR3 DNA: TGTGCCACCAGTGATCCAGGGGGAGCTGGGGCCAACGTCCTGACTTTC

V gene: TRBV15
D gene: TRBD1
clone size: many
J gene: TRBJ2-1
CDR3 protein: CATSRSLTGGYNEQFF
CDR3 DNA: TGTGCCACCAGCAGGTCGCTAACAGGGGGCTACAATGAGCAGTTCTTC

V gene: TRBV24-1
D gene: -
clone size: -
J gene: TRBJ2-3
CDR3 protein: CATSDLSTFPDTQYF
CDR3 DNA: TGTGCCACCAGTGATCTAAGCACCTTCCCAGATACGCAGTATTTT

V gene: TRBV7-8
D gene: TRBD1
clone size: -
J gene: TRBJ1-2
CDR3 protein: CASSSGTGRLEAGYTF
CDR3 DNA: TGTGCCAGCAGCTCCGGGACAGGGAGGCTTGAAGCTGGCTACACCTTC

V gene: TRBV10-3
D gene: -
clone size: -
J gene: TRBJ2-7
CDR3 protein: CAMAGLISNEQYF
CDR3 DNA: TGTGCCATGGCGGGCCTCATCTCCAACGAGCAGTACTTC

V gene: TRBV5-8
D gene: -
clone size: many
J gene: TRBJ1-6
CDR3 protein: CASSFLGNNSPLHF
CDR3 DNA: TGTGCCAGCAGCTTCTTGGGGAATAATTCACCCCTCCACTTT

V gene: TRBV20-1
D gene: TRBD1
clone size: -
J gene: TRBJ2-7
CDR3 protein: CSARAGQGTYEQYF
CDR3 DNA: TGCAGTGCTAGAGCGGGACAGGGCACCTACGAGCAGTACTTC

V gene: TRBV9
D gene: TRBD2
clone size: -
J gene: TRBJ2-3
CDR3 protein: CASSVGTSDSGDTQYF
CDR3 DNA: TGTGCCAGCAGCGTAGGGACTAGCGATTCGGGAGATACGCAGTATTTT